The 9 T cell receptor beta chains in this list originate from one sample, sequenced in a study of T-cell reconstitution after alpha-beta-depleted transplantation in children. This sample's TCRbeta library carried unique molecular identifier barcodes. In TCRdb, the PCR reads were re-called with MiXCR into one record per CDR3 protein. This table holds 150,000 to 200,000 distinct CDR3 sequences, approximately 7% found once. This specimen consisted of PBMCs from the stem cell graft donor, obtained from the stem cell graft. Source of these receptors: a human donor who donated a stem cell graft to a child with Wiskott-Aldrich syndrome.

V is TRBV12-3 or TRBV12-4 and J is TRBJ2-2; TRBD1 agrees at 8 bases. The CDR3 runs 19 residues. Trimming at V came to 3 bases and at J to 4 bases, leaving 16 bases not matched to a gene. Here the CDR3 reads CASSFTGDFRTGLTGELFF. As DNA, the CDR3 is TGTGCCAGCAGTTTCACAGGCGATTTTAGGACAGGGCTCACCGGGGAGCTGTTTTTT.

This clonotype was counted ten times or more. This rearrangement joins TRBV4-1 to TRBJ1-1, with TRBD1 as a possible D gene (5 bases). Germline V CDR1 and CDR2: MGHRA, YSYEKL. Trimming removed 0 bases at V and 7 bases at J, with 12 bases between. CDR3 size: 14 residues. The CDR3 loop is CASSQDTNGGEAFF. The CDR3 DNA reads TGCGCCAGCAGCCAAGACACAAATGGGGGTGAAGCTTTCTTT.

The chain has TRBV11-2 and TRBJ2-7; 10 bases line up with TRBD1. Germline-derived CDR1 and CDR2 are SGHAT and FQNNGV. The CDR3 runs 15 residues. Trimming cost V 1 base and J 6 bases; bases outside gene matches: 6. CDR3 protein: CASSLASDRGREQYF. The DNA of the CDR3 is TGTGCCAGCAGCTTAGCCTCCGACAGGGGGCGCGAGCAGTACTTC.

V usage is TRBV9 and J usage is TRBJ2-3; D possibly matches TRBD1 or TRBD2 (6 bases each). The V end lost 0 bases, the J end lost 0 bases, and 14 bases lay between the germline ends. CDR3 size: 17 residues. Germline V lookup: CDR1 SGDLS, CDR2 YYNGEE. The DNA for the CDR3 is TGTGCCAGCAGCGTAGATGGAGGGGGATTAAGCACAGATACGCAGTATTTT. This gives the protein CASSVDGGGLSTDTQYF.

In this sample, this clonotype turned up many times. The chain joins TRBV20-1 to TRBJ2-1, with TRBD2 matching 7 bases. CDR3 length equals 15 residues. Trimming removed 1 base from V and 1 base from J; junction bases left unmatched: 4. In germline, CDR1 is DFQATT, CDR2 SNEGSKA (reference sequence). The CDR3 loop is CSARGLAESYNEQFF. The DNA for the CDR3 is TGCAGTGCTAGAGGGCTAGCGGAGTCCTACAATGAGCAGTTCTTC.

This chain uses TRBV12-3 or TRBV12-4 with TRBJ1-5; D is perhaps TRBD1 (5 bases). CDR3 length equals 12 residues. The V end was cut by 6 bases, the J end by 6 bases, with 9 bases between. DNA for the CDR3: TGTGCCAGCAGCTCAGGGATTCAGCCCCAGCATTTT. Its translation: CASSSGIQPQHF.

This clonotype has at least ten counts. This chain links TRBV5-1 with TRBJ2-1; unclear D gene. The CDR3 has 12 amino acids. V lost 1 base, J lost 4 bases, and 3 bases lay in between. CDR1 and CDR2 from the germline V gene are SGHRS and YFSETQ. In DNA form, the CDR3 reads TGCGCCAGCAGCTTGAGGTACAATGAGCAGTTCTTC. The encoded protein is CASSLRYNEQFF.

This clonotype has a count of ten or more. The chain links TRBV7-6 to TRBJ1-1; the D gene is possibly TRBD1 (5 bases). Trimming cost V 5 bases and J 8 bases, with 27 bases left between them. Per the germline V gene, CDR1 is SGHVS and CDR2 is FNYEAQ. This CDR3 is built from 17 residues. DNA for the CDR3: TGTGCCAGCAGCCTCTCGATTGGAGGGGCCGGCTCCCTCGAAGCTTTCTTT. Translating gives CASSLSIGGAGSLEAFF.

The chain combines TRBV1 with TRBJ2-7; whether TRBD1, the table's D call, matches the DNA was not checked. TRBV1 is a listed pseudogene. The CDR3 extends over 17 amino acids. This chain's CDR3 is CTSSQATGHPSSYEQYF. The CDR3, as DNA: TGCACCAGCAGCCAAGCTACGGGACATCCGAGCTCCTACGAGCAGTACTTC.